The rows below give T cell receptor beta chains drawn from one sample of a study of shared clonotypes between healthy human individuals. Sequencing was performed with immunoSEQ multiplex PCR; in TCRdb, only in-frame clones are kept and a portion is missing. The repertoire consists of some 200,000 clones, with around 63% occurring once and the leading ten covering roughly 10%. Sequenced: memory CD4+ T cells sorted from blood. The receptors shown here come from a man aged 30 to 45 in good health. CDR3s leave out the opening cysteine and the closing phenylalanine or tryptophan.

v_call cdr3_aa
TRBV4-1 ASSQEGADTQY
TRBV6-5 ASRHRTDTQY
TRBV7-2 ASSLAAMPTGSASGANVLT
TRBV7-2 ASSLFQGRDQPQH
TRBV5-1 ASSQGIAGAGETQY
TRBV28 AGGELYEQY
TRBV19 ASSKTSGSKETQY
TRBV23-1 ASSRILQGLQETQY
TRBV9 ASSAGTAGNTIY
TRBV6-5 ASSRGSGANVLT
TRBV28 ASSSLIEKLF
TRBV4-2 ASSQDVTGANYGYT
TRBV5-6 ASRTRFRLAGNLQETQY
TRBV7-2 ASSLESAGAVYEQY
TRBV11-2 ASSLTGAGSYEQY
TRBV5-1 ASSLSRTPGLYEQY
TRBV5-4 ASRQGQGYEQY
TRBV7-2 ASSPGPLGWGAKNIQY
TRBV5-6 ASSLGTGYWPQH
TRBV19 ASSRDNYGYT
TRBV2 ASSSDAHPQF
TRBV5-1 ASSLARGDTQY
TRBV7-2 ASSSPGGEQY
TRBV25-1 ASTDRTTEQF
TRBV6-1 ASRGRGEQPQH
TRBV4-2 ASSPGQGTTNEKLF
TRBV6-6 ASSYERYTDTQY
TRBV5-1 ASRPNIGTGTGNGYT
TRBV5-1 ASSLLGTAAYNEQF
TRBV5-8 ASSPPGTGGFYSNQPQH
TRBV6-1 ASSRDRGLYEQY
TRBV7-9 ASRPPGWAQETQY
TRBV5-4 ASSQGTSVTYEQY
TRBV4-1 ASSHRTSGSYNEQF
TRBV6-6 ASSTADSGANVLT
TRBV2 ASTGVRHGTDPYEQY
TRBV19 ASSFSIGGTGGEQY
TRBV5-1 ASSLGLRTSGYNEQF
TRBV6-1 ASSDWSSYNEQF
TRBV14 ASRFSGIDGYT
TRBV13 ASSPRNPGQVYNEQF
TRBV6-6 ASATGGETQY
TRBV7-9 ASSLNPTTSTDTQY
TRBV7-9 ASSLGPEYGYT
TRBV6-1 ASRPEGYPNYEQY
TRBV11-1 ASSQGLSYGYT
TRBV9 ASSLRTGGNEQF
TRBV15 ATSRDNGGSYEQY
TRBV2 ASRPRGLAADTQY
TRBV30 AWDTGTGAGEQY
TRBV27 ASSFKSGNSYEQY
TRBV7-2 ASSLGTSVGEQY
TRBV2 ASRAGLNTEAF
TRBV6-6 ASTRTSGTNTGELF
TRBV4-1 ASRVGQYDGELF
TRBV7-8 ASRPPGTNNYEQY
TRBV27 ASSLSNDAYEQY
TRBV5-5 ASSLRRGSYEQY